This T cell receptor (beta chain) was sequenced during a study of T cell repertoires in cytomegalovirus infection. Across the whole study: Matching HLA type and CMV infection were both indicated by public TCR beta signatures. Findings of the study overall: The study found HLA-C-restricted CMV-specific TCR beta clonotypes dominating the ex vivo response. Carriage of CMV together with the relevant HLA was identifiable through cumulative public TCR beta family frequency.

Via MiXCR, TCRdb re-called the reads, giving one row per CDR3 protein. The sample has about 180,000 distinct CDR3 sequences, 15% to 20% seen once. This clonotype was counted between two and nine times. Its target is not known. The CDR3 has 11 amino acids. The germline V gene has CDR1 SGHAT and CDR2 FQNNGV. Trimming stripped 5 bases from V and 6 bases from J, with 6 bases between. This sequence originates from a human donor in good health (CMV status not recorded). Some clones in this sample may be carry-over from other donors' samples. The material sequenced was CD8+ T cells from PBMCs. This chain connects TRBV11-2 to TRBJ2-3; D uncertain. CDR3 sequence: CASSGPDTQYF. Here the CDR3 DNA reads TGTGCCAGCAGCGGACCCGATACGCAGTATTTT.